This TCR beta chain was identified during a study of CD8+CD57+ T cells in acquired aplastic anemia. Background on the study: Sorting CD4+ and CD8+ cells gave DNA averaging approximately 3 ug. Study-wide results and limits: Both patients and controls carried the same twenty-nine CD8+ CDR3 sequences. The study found no significant CD8+ Simpson's diversity difference between patients and controls.

As regards this clonotype: What it binds is not known.

It was patients with CD8+CD57+ cell expansion by flow cytometry who were chosen for sequencing. Severe acquired aplastic anemia was present in every patient. V dropped 6 bases and J dropped 8 bases, with 7 bases sitting between them. The CDR3 covers 10 residues. Germline V lookup: CDR1 MDHEN, CDR2 SYDVKM. It was genomic DNA that served as the template for profiling TCR beta VDJ and CDR3. TCRdb reanalysed the reads using MiXCR and keeps one entry per CDR3 protein. Of some 160,000 distinct CDR3 sequences in the sample, over 40% are singletons; the top ten hold 2.5% to 4%. The specimen was sorted CD4+, CD8+, or CD8+CD57+ T cells (not recorded which) from PBMCs. This clonotype was obtained from a human donor with aplastic anemia. This chain links TRBV28 with TRBJ1-2; maybe TRBD1 (6 bases). In nucleotides, the CDR3 is TGTGCCAGCAGGAGGGGGGGCTACACCTTC. Translating it yields CASRRGGYTF.